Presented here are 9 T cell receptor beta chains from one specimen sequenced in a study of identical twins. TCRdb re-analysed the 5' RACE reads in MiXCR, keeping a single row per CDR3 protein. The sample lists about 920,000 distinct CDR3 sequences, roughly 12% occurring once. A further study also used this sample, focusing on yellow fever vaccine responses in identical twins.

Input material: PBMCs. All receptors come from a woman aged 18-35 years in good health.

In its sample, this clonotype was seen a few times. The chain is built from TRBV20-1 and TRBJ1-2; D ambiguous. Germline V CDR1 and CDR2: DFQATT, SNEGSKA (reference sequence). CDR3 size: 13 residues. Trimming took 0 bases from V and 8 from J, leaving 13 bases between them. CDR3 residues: CSARDSAVSGYTF. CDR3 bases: TGCAGTGCTAGAGATTCCGCGGTATCGGGCTACACCTTC.

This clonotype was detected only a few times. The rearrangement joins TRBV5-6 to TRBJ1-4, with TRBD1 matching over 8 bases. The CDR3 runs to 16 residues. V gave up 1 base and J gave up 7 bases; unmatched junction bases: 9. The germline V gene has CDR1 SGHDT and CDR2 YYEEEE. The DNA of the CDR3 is TGTGCCAGCAGCTTGAACCGGGGAACAGGGGGTGAAAAACTGTTTTTT. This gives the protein CASSLNRGTGGEKLFF.

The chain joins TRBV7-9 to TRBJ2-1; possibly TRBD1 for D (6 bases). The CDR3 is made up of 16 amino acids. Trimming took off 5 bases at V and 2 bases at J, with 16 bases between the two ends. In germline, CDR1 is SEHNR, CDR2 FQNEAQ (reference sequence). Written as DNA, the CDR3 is TGTGCCAGCAGCACCCCGACAGGTCAAGCCTACAATGAGCAGTTCTTC. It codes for CASSTPTGQAYNEQFF.

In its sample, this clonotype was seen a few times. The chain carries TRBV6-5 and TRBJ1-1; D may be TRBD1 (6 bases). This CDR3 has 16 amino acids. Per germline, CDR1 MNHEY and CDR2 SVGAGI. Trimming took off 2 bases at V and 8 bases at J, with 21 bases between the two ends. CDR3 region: CASSYGGTGAHAEAFF. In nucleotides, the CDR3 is TGTGCCAGCAGTTACGGCGGGACGGGGGCGCATGCGGAAGCTTTCTTT.

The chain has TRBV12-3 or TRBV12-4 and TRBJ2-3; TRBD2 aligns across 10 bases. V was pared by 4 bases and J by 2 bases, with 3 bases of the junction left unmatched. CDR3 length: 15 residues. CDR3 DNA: TGTGCCAGCAGTTGGACTAGCGGAAACACAGATACGCAGTATTTT. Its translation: CASSWTSGNTDTQYF.

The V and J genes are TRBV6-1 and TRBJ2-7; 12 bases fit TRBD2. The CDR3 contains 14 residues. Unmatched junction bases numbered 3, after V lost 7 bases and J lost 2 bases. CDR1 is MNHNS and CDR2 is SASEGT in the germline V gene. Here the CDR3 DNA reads TGTGCCAGCACCCCTAGCGGGGGGGCCTACGAGCAGTACGTC. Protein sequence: CASTPSGGAYEQYV.

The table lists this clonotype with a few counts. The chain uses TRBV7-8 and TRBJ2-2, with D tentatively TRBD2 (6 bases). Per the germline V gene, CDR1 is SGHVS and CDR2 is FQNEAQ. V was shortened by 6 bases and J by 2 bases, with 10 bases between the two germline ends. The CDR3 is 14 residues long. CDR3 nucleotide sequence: TGTGCCAGCAGGTCACTAGCAAACACCGGGGAGCTGTTTTTT. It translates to CASRSLANTGELFF.

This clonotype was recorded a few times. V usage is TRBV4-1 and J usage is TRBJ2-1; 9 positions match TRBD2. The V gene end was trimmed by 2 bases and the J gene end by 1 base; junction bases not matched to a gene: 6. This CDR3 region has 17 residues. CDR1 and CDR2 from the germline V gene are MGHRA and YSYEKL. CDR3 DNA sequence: TGCGCCAGCAGCCAATATTCTAGCGGGGTGTCCTACAATGAGCAGTTCTTC. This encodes CASSQYSSGVSYNEQFF.

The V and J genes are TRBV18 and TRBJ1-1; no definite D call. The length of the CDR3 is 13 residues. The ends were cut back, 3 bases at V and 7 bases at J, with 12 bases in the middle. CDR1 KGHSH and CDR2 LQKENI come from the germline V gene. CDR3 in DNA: TGTGCCAGCTCACCTAGAAATGGGGATGAAGCTTTCTTT. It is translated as CASSPRNGDEAFF.